Below, 9 T cell receptor beta chains from the same sample are listed, as sequenced in a study of cytomegalovirus exposure and HLA in healthy donors. The primer mix had 60 Vbeta and 13 Jbeta primers. This table comes from immunoSEQ multiplex PCR, and its TCRdb copy is limited to in-frame clones, with some not included. The profile shows over 100,000 clones, just under 80% of them singletons. What was sequenced was PBMCs. The receptors here all came from a male donor in good health and CMV-seronegative.

The rearrangement links TRBV27 to TRBJ1-2; D might be TRBD1 (6 bases). This CDR3 has 14 residues. Trimming took off 4 bases at V and 4 bases at J, with 13 bases between the two ends. CDR1 MNHEY and CDR2 SMNVEV come from the germline V gene (reference sequence). The chain's CDR3 is CASSSTGASYGYTF. DNA of the CDR3: TGTGCCAGCAGTTCGACAGGCGCCAGCTATGGCTACACCTTC.

This clone has a handful of counts. As DNA, the CDR3 is TGTGCCAGCAGTTACCAGGGAACGTACACTGAAGCTTTCTTT. This codes for CASSYQGTYTEAFF. The chain joins TRBV6-5 to TRBJ1-1; D may be TRBD1 (5 bases). In germline, CDR1 is MNHEY, CDR2 SVGAGI. This CDR3 has 14 amino acids. The ends were cut back, 2 bases at V and 3 bases at J, with 10 bases in the middle.

V usage is TRBV11-2 and J usage is TRBJ2-5, with 10 bases lining up with TRBD2. The CDR3 sequence is 16 residues long. Germline CDR1 reads SGHAT; CDR2 reads FQNNGV. Trimming at V came to 0 bases and at J to 0 bases, leaving 1 base not matched to a gene. The DNA of the CDR3 is TGTGCCAGCAGCTTAGAACTAGCGGGGTACCAAGAGACCCAGTACTTC. Translation: CASSLELAGYQETQYF.

The chain carries TRBV27 and TRBJ2-6; 10 nucleotides align to TRBD1. CDR3 size: 16 residues. Germline CDR1 MNHEY, CDR2 SMNVEV (reference sequence). V lost 4 bases and J lost 2; bases outside the gene matches: 2. This CDR3 reads CASSSGTGAGANVLTF. In nucleotides, the CDR3 is TGTGCCAGCAGTTCCGGGACAGGGGCTGGGGCCAACGTCCTGACTTTC. The whole variable domain, remainder taken from reference TRBV27 and TRBJ2-6, is EAQVTQNPRYLITVTGKKLTVTCSQNMNHEYMSWYRQDPGLGLRQIYYSMNVEVTDKGDVPEGYKVSRKEKRNFPLILESPSPNQTSLYFCASSSGTGAGANVLTFGAGSRLTVL.

In its sample, this clone was seen once. V usage is TRBV7-2 and J usage is TRBJ2-2; D unresolved. CDR3 length equals 11 residues. The V gene lost 3 bases and the J gene lost 7 bases, with 3 bases spanning the gap. Germline CDR1 is SGHTA and CDR2 is FQGNSA. CDR3 sequence reads: CASSFHGELFF. Here the CDR3 DNA reads TGTGCCAGCAGCTTTCACGGGGAGCTGTTTTTT.

The chain combines TRBV6-5 with TRBJ2-7; 12 bases line up with TRBD2. The CDR3 is 15 residues long. Germline lookup yields CDR1 MNHEY and CDR2 SVGAGI. J lost 6 bases, V lost 2 bases, and 5 bases had no gene match. The CDR3 bases are TGTGCCAGCAGTTACGCTAGCGGGGGGGCCGTCGAGCAGTACTTC. It codes for CASSYASGGAVEQYF.

The chain is built from TRBV7-9 and TRBJ2-7; the D is unclear. In germline, CDR1 is SEHNR, CDR2 FQNEAQ (reference sequence). The V and J ends lost 1 base and 3 bases respectively, with 4 bases between them. CDR3 size: 12 residues. Here the CDR3 DNA reads TGTGCCAGCAGCTTAGTTAGCTACGAGCAGTACTTC. Protein: CASSLVSYEQYF.

This chain joins TRBV30 and TRBJ2-5; possible D gene TRBD2, 6 bases. Trimming left V 0 bases short and J 6 bases short, with 14 bases between. This CDR3 spans 14 amino acids. Germline CDR1 reads GTSNPN; CDR2 reads SVGIG (reference sequence). For the CDR3, the DNA is TGTGCCTGGAGTGTACATCTAGCGCAGAAGACCCAGTACTTC. Protein sequence: CAWSVHLAQKTQYF.

The chain joins TRBV7-2 to TRBJ1-1, with TRBD1 as a possible D gene (5 bases). From germline, CDR1 is SGHTA and CDR2 FQGNSA. Trimming pared 2 bases from V and 5 bases from J, leaving 15 bases between. This CDR3 contains 15 residues. The CDR3 region is CASSLSGGGRTEAFF. CDR3 nucleotides: TGTGCCAGCAGCTTAAGCGGGGGAGGTAGGACTGAAGCTTTCTTT.